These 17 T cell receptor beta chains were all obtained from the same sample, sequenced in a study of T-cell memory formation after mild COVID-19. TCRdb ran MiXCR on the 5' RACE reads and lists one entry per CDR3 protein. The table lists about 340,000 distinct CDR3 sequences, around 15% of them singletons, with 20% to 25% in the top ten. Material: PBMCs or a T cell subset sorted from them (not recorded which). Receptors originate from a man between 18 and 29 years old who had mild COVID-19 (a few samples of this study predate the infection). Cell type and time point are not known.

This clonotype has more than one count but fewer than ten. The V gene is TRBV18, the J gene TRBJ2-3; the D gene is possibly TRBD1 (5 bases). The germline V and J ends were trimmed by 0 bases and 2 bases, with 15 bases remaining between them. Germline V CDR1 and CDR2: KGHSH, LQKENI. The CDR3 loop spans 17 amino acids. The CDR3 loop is CASSPPGQGSYTDTQYF. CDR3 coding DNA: TGTGCCAGCTCACCACCGGGGCAGGGATCTTACACAGATACGCAGTATTTT.

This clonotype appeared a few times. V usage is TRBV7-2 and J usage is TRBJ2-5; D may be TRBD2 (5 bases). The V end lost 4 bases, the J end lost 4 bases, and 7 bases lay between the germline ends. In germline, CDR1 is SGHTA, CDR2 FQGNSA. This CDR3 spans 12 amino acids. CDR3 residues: CASSYAGETQYF. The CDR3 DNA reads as TGTGCCAGCAGCTACGCGGGAGAGACCCAGTACTTC.

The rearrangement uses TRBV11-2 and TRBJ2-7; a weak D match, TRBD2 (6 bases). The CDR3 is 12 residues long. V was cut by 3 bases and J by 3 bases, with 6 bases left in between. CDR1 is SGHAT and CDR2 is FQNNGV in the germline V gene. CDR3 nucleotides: TGTGCCAGCAGCTTTAGCGGCTACGAGCAGTACTTC. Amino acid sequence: CASSFSGYEQYF.

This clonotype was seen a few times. The DNA of the CDR3 is TGTGCCATCAGCGCTATGGCGGGCCCCACAGATACGCAGTATTTT. Encoded protein: CAISAMAGPTDTQYF. This sequence joins TRBV10-3 and TRBJ2-3; tentative D call: TRBD2 (5 bases). CDR3 length equals 15 residues. The germline V gene encodes CDR1 ENHRY and CDR2 SYGVKD. V shed 6 bases and J shed 2 bases, with 15 bases lying between them.

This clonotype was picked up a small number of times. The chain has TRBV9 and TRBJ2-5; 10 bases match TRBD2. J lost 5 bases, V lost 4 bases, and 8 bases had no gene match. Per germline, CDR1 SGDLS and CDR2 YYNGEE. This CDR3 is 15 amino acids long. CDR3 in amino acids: CASSISGGLVETQYF. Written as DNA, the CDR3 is TGTGCCAGCAGCATTAGCGGGGGGTTGGTGGAGACCCAGTACTTC. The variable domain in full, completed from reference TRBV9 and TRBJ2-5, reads DSGVTQTPKHLITATGQRVTLRCSPRSGDLSVYWYQQSLDQGLQFLIQYYNGEERAKGNILERFSAQQFPDLHSELNLSSLELGDSALYFCASSISGGLVETQYFGPGTRLLVL.

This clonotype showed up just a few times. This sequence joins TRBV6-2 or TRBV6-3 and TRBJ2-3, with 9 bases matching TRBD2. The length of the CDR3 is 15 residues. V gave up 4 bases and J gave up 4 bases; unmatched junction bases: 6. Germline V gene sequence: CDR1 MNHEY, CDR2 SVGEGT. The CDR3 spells CASSSQRGAPDTQYF. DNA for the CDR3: TGTGCCAGCAGTTCACAGCGGGGGGCCCCAGATACGCAGTATTTT.

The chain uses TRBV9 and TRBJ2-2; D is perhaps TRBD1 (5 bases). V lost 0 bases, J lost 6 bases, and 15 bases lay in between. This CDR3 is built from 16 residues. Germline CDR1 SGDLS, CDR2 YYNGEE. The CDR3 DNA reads TGTGCCAGCAGCGTAGGCTTGCAGGGTGACGCCGGGGAGCTGTTTTTT. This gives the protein CASSVGLQGDAGELFF.

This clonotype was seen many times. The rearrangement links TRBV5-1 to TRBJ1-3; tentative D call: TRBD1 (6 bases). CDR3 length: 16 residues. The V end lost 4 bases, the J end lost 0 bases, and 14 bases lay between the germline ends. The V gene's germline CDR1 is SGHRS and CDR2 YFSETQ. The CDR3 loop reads CASSLLTGSSGNTIYF. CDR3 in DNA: TGCGCCAGCAGCCTCCTGACAGGAAGCTCTGGAAACACCATATATTTT.

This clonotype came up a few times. The CDR3 here is CASSYGLYTGELFF. The CDR3 nucleotides are TGTGCCAGCAGTTACGGCCTCTACACCGGGGAGCTGTTTTTT. The chain recombines TRBV6-5 with TRBJ2-2, with D hard to call. The CDR3 consists of 14 residues. V lost 2 bases to trimming and J lost 3 bases, with 7 bases between them. Germline CDR1 and CDR2: MNHEY and SVGAGI.

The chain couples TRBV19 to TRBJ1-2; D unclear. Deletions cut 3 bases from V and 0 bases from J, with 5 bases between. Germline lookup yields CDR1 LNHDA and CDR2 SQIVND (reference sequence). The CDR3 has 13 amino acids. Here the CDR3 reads CASSMLTNYGYTF. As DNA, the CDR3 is TGTGCCAGTAGTATGCTGACTAACTATGGCTACACCTTC.

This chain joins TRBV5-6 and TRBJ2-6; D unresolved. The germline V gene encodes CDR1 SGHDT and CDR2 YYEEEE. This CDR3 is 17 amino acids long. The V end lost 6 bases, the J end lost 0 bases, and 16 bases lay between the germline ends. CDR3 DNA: TGTGCCAGCACTCGTGGTGGGCAAGCCTCTGGGGCCAACGTCCTGACTTTC. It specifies CASTRGGQASGANVLTF.

In DNA, the CDR3 is TGTGCCATCAGTGACCCAGGGACAGGGACGGGTGAGCAGTACGTC. Amino acid sequence: CAISDPGTGTGEQYV. The rearrangement joins TRBV10-3 to TRBJ2-7; 9 nucleotides match TRBD1. This CDR3 spans 15 amino acids. V was clipped by 3 bases and J by 7 bases; unmatched bases: 10. Germline lookup yields CDR1 ENHRY and CDR2 SYGVKD.

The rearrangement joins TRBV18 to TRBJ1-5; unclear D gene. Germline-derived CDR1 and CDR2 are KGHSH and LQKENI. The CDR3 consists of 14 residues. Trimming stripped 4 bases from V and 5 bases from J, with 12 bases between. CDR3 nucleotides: TGTGCCAGCTCACTCTACGGCTCAGATCAGCCCCAGCATTTT. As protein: CASSLYGSDQPQHF. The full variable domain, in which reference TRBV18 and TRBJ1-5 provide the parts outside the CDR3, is NAGVMQNPRHLVRRRGQEARLRCSPMKGHSHVYWYRQLPEEGLKFMVYLQKENIIDESGMPKERFSAEFPKEGPSILRIQQVVRGDSAAYFCASSLYGSDQPQHFGDGTRLSIL.

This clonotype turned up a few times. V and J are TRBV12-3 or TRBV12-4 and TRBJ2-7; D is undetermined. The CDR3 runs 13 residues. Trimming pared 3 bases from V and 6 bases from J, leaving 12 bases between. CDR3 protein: CASSFLSGREQYF. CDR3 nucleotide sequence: TGTGCCAGCAGTTTTTTATCAGGTCGCGAGCAGTACTTC.

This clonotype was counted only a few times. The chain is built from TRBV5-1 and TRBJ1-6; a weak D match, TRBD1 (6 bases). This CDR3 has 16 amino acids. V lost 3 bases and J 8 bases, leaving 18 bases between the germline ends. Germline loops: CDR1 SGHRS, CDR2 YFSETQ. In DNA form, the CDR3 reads TGCGCCAGCAGCTCGGAGGTATCGGCAGGGGATTCACCCCTCCACTTT. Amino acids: CASSSEVSAGDSPLHF.

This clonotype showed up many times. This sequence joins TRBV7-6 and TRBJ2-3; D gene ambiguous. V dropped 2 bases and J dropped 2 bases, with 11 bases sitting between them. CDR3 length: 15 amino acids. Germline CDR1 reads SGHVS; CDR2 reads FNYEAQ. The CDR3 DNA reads TGTGCCAGCAGCTTACTGGGCAGCCCCACAGATACGCAGTATTTT. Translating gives CASSLLGSPTDTQYF. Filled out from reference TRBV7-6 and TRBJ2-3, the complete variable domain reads GAGVSQSPRYKVTKRGQDVALRCDPISGHVSLYWYRQALGQGPEFLTYFNYEAQQDKSGLPNDRFSAERPEGSISTLTIQRTEQRDSAMYRCASSLLGSPTDTQYFGPGTRLTVL.

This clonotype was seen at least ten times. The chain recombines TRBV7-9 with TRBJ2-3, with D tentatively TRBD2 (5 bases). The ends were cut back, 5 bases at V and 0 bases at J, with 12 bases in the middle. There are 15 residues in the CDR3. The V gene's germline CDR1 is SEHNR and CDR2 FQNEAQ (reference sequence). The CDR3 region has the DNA TGTGCCAGCAGCCCCCCCCGCGGGAGCACAGATACGCAGTATTTT. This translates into CASSPPRGSTDTQYF.